What follows are 23 T cell receptor beta chains derived from one specimen sequenced in a study of regulatory T cells in long-lasting Graves disease. Time point defined: newly diagnosed GD, antithyroid drugs for less than 3 months. PBMC RNA was the source of the TCR library. In building TCR beta libraries, iRepertoire HTBI primers were used together with Arm-PCR of CDR3 regions. TCRdb itself ran the multiplex PCR reads through MiXCR, one entry per CDR3 protein. The table records about 450,000 distinct CDR3 sequences, approximately 14% of them present only once. These data also featured in a second study, about T cells in Graves' hyperthyroidism and ophthalmopathy.

Specimen: peripheral blood mononuclear cells (PBMCs), collected at new diagnosis, from a patient treated with antithyroid drugs. Every receptor here comes from a woman between 50 and 59 years old with Graves disease.

This clonotype came up many times. V usage is TRBV18 and J usage is TRBJ1-2; D gene uncertain. Germline V lookup: CDR1 KGHSH, CDR2 LQKENI. Between the trimmed V and J ends, which lost 0 bases and 5 bases, there was a span of 7 bases. The CDR3 has 13 amino acids. Here the CDR3 reads CASSPPERYGYTF. CDR3 coding DNA: TGTGCCAGCTCACCACCGGAGCGGTATGGCTACACCTTC.

This clonotype has a handful of counts. The V gene is TRBV12-3 or TRBV12-4, the J gene TRBJ2-7; 8 bases are shared with TRBD2. The V gene end was trimmed by 7 bases and the J gene end by 5 bases; junction bases not matched to a gene: 13. This CDR3 has 15 amino acids. Here the CDR3 DNA reads TGTGCCAGCACTGGAACCGGGACTAGTGTCGACGAGCAGTACTTC. This encodes CASTGTGTSVDEQYF.

Notes on this clonotype: This may be a read error: a much more frequent sequence differs by one nucleotide. This rearrangement joins TRBV6-2 or TRBV6-3 to TRBJ1-4; D gene uncertain. The CDR3 sequence is 15 residues long. The germline V gene has CDR1 MNHEY and CDR2 SVGEGT. The CDR3 sequence is CASSPPGVTNEKLSF. CDR3 sequence (DNA): TGTGCCAGCAGTCCGCCGGGAGTGACTAATGAAAAACTGTCTTTT.

This clonotype was detected a few times. This chain links TRBV14 with TRBJ1-3; D is ambiguous. There are 14 residues in the CDR3. The germline V and J ends were trimmed by 0 bases and 3 bases, with 6 bases remaining between them. Germline CDR1 SGHDN, CDR2 FVKESK. The DNA for the CDR3 is TGTGCCAGCAGCCAAGATTCGGGTGGAAACACCATATATTTT. This encodes CASSQDSGGNTIYF.

This clonotype was picked up many times. This chain joins TRBV11-1 and TRBJ2-5; possibly TRBD1 for D (6 bases). The CDR3 has 17 residues. V was shortened by 0 bases and J by 0 bases, with 14 bases between the two germline ends. In germline, CDR1 is SGHAT, CDR2 FQDESV (reference sequence). The CDR3 bases are TGTGCCAGCAGCTTAGCCCCCCGGGACAACTACCAAGAGACCCAGTACTTC. Protein product: CASSLAPRDNYQETQYF.

The chain joins TRBV11-1 to TRBJ2-7; 7 positions agree with TRBD1. J was trimmed by 2 bases and V by 5 bases; bases with no gene match: 12. The CDR3 covers 16 residues. Per germline, CDR1 SGHAT and CDR2 FQDESV (reference sequence). The CDR3 DNA follows: TGTGCCAGCAGCACAGGGGCGGCAGGGGAACCCTACGAGCAGTACTTC. As protein: CASSTGAAGEPYEQYF.

Note on this clonotype: A much larger clone sits a single nucleotide away, making a read error possible. DNA of the CDR3: TGTGCCAGCAGCTTAATCAATCAGGACAGTTCCTACGGGCAGTACTTC. This codes for CASSLINQDSSYGQYF. This rearrangement joins TRBV11-2 to TRBJ2-7; perhaps TRBD1 as D (6 bases). CDR3 length: 16 amino acids. Germline CDR1 and CDR2: SGHAT and FQNNGV.

This clonotype came up a few times. The chain couples TRBV5-1 to TRBJ2-1; D tentatively fits TRBD1 or TRBD2 (5 bases each). The CDR3 sequence is 14 residues long. V was pared by 4 bases and J by 5 bases, with 13 bases between. Germline CDR1 SGHRS, CDR2 YFSETQ. CDR3 nucleotide sequence: TGCGCCAGCAGCCTAGGGGACGGAGACAATGAGCAGTTCTTC. This encodes CASSLGDGDNEQFF.

This clonotype was observed a single time. The V and J genes are TRBV5-4 and TRBJ2-2; D call uncertain. V was pared by 3 bases and J by 0 bases, with 15 bases between. The V gene's germline CDR1 is SGHNT and CDR2 YYREEE (reference sequence). The CDR3 is 17 residues long. The CDR3 DNA follows: TGTGCCAGCAGCTCCCCCGGGTTAGCTTCGAACACCGGGGAGCTGTTTTTT. It translates to CASSSPGLASNTGELFF.

This clonotype came up many times. The rearrangement links TRBV27 to TRBJ2-5; D remains ambiguous. This CDR3 region has 14 residues. V dropped 3 bases and J dropped 5 bases, with 13 bases sitting between them. Germline assignment: CDR1 MNHEY and CDR2 SMNVEV (reference sequence). The CDR3 bases are TGTGCCAGCAGTTTGGGCTACCAGAGGGAGACCCAGTACTTC. Its protein is CASSLGYQRETQYF.

This clonotype was recorded at least ten times. The V call is TRBV27, the J call TRBJ2-5; TRBD2 matches at 9 bases. The CDR3 runs to 14 residues. Germline values: CDR1 MNHEY, CDR2 SMNVEV (reference sequence). The V gene end was trimmed by 3 bases and the J gene end by 5 bases; junction bases not matched to a gene: 4. The CDR3 region is CASSLAGGWETQYF. CDR3 DNA: TGTGCCAGCAGTTTGGCGGGAGGGTGGGAGACCCAGTACTTC.

The chain recombines TRBV5-1 with TRBJ2-3; 8 bases fit TRBD2. The CDR3 runs to 16 residues. The germline V gene encodes CDR1 SGHRS and CDR2 YFSETQ. V shed 0 bases, J shed 5 bases, and the junction held 8 bases outside the gene matches. This CDR3 is CASSLGSGSGEDTQYF. The CDR3, as DNA: TGCGCCAGCAGCTTGGGGAGCGGGAGTGGTGAAGATACGCAGTATTTT.

This clonotype has more than one count but fewer than ten. J is TRBJ2-5 and V is TRBV3-1; 11 nucleotides align to TRBD2. The V segment lost 3 bases and the J segment 3 bases; nucleotides outside the gene matches: 3. The CDR3 is 15 residues long. Germline V gene sequence: CDR1 LGHDT, CDR2 YNNKEL (reference sequence). The CDR3 spells CASSHLAGGKETQYF. The CDR3 nucleotides are TGTGCCAGCAGCCATCTAGCGGGAGGAAAAGAGACCCAGTACTTC.

This clonotype was observed a few times. The chain joins TRBV7-9 to TRBJ1-4; TRBD1 matches 10 bases. V gave up 10 bases and J gave up 8 bases; unmatched junction bases: 10. The CDR3 has 14 residues. Germline V CDR1 and CDR2: SEHNR, FQNEAQ (reference sequence). CDR3 DNA: TGTGCCACCAGACCGGGACAGGGGAACGAAAAACTGTTTTTT. Translation gives CATRPGQGNEKLFF.

This chain connects TRBV12-3 or TRBV12-4 to TRBJ2-7, with D possibly being TRBD1 (7 bases). Trimming removed 6 bases from V and 1 base from J, with 16 bases in between. The CDR3 totals 15 residues. The chain's CDR3 is CASSTGDWVSYEQYF. CDR3 coding DNA: TGTGCCAGCAGCACAGGGGACTGGGTATCCTACGAGCAGTACTTC.

The J gene is TRBJ1-1, the V gene TRBV3-1; D not resolved. CDR1 is LGHDT, CDR2 YNNKEL, per germline (reference sequence). V was trimmed by 4 bases and J by 5 bases, leaving 11 bases between them. This CDR3 spans 13 amino acids. The CDR3 coding sequence is TGTGCCAGCAGCCTCCCCCCTAGGACTGAAGCTTTCTTT. Residues: CASSLPPRTEAFF.

Worth noting for this clonotype: A read error may explain this, as a much larger clone is one base away. This rearrangement joins TRBV11-2 to TRBJ2-7; D remains unclear. The CDR3 totals 14 residues. V was clipped by 4 bases and J by 2 bases, with 12 bases between them. From germline, CDR1 is SGHAT and CDR2 FQNNGV. The CDR3, as DNA: TGTGCCAGCAGCTCCCTATTGATTACCTACGAGCAGTACTTC. Amino acid sequence: CASSSLLITYEQYF.

This clonotype showed up just a few times. The rearrangement links TRBV6-1 to TRBJ1-2; 9 nucleotides match TRBD1. V shed 7 bases and J 4 bases; nucleotides not matched to a gene: 7. The CDR3 extends over 14 amino acids. CDR1 is MNHNS, CDR2 SASEGT, per germline. Written as DNA, the CDR3 is TGTGCCAGCAACCGCGGACAGGGGATCTATGGCTACACCTTC. Translating it yields CASNRGQGIYGYTF.

This chain connects TRBV3-1 to TRBJ1-3; D unresolved. V was trimmed by 3 bases and J by 2 bases, leaving 11 bases between them. The CDR3 totals 15 residues. The germline CDR1 and CDR2 sequences are LGHDT and YNNKEL (reference sequence). The CDR3 protein is CASSQGMGAGNTIYF. The CDR3 DNA reads as TGTGCCAGCAGCCAGGGGATGGGTGCTGGAAACACCATATATTTT.

The J gene is TRBJ1-2, the V gene TRBV3-1; 9 bases are shared with TRBD1. The CDR3 covers 13 residues. V dropped 4 bases and J dropped 8; count of bases not matched to a gene: 5. The V gene's germline CDR1 is LGHDT and CDR2 YNNKEL (reference sequence). CDR3 nucleotides: TGTGCCAGCAGCCGGGACAGGGCCGGCGGCTACACCTTC. Its protein product is CASSRDRAGGYTF.

There are many counts of this clonotype. This chain links TRBV5-1 with TRBJ2-7; the match to TRBD1 covers 11 bases. In germline, CDR1 is SGHRS, CDR2 YFSETQ. V trimming: 5 bases; J trimming: 3 bases; junction bases outside the gene matches: 7. The CDR3 loop spans 15 amino acids. Here the CDR3 DNA reads TGCGCCAGCAGACCTGGACAGGGGGCGTTCTACGAGCAGTACTTC. This gives the protein CASRPGQGAFYEQYF.

This clonotype was observed a handful of times. The chain joins TRBV20-1 to TRBJ1-2; perhaps TRBD1 as D (6 bases). The CDR3 sequence is 13 residues long. CDR1 and CDR2 from the germline V gene are DFQATT and SNEGSKA (reference sequence). The V end lost 7 bases, the J end lost 6 bases, and 18 bases lay between the germline ends. The CDR3 sequence is CSGGGGQGDGYTF. In DNA, the CDR3 is TGCAGTGGAGGGGGAGGGCAGGGTGATGGCTACACCTTC.

This clonotype occurred a few times. The chain is built from TRBV11-2 and TRBJ2-1; 14 nucleotides agree with TRBD2. V gave up 1 base and J gave up 5 bases; unmatched junction bases: 13. CDR3 length: 20 residues. Germline V gives CDR1 SGHAT, CDR2 FQNNGV. As DNA, the CDR3 is TGTGCCAGCAGCTTAGGCGCCGGGACTAGCGGGAGAGGAGGGGACAATGAGCAGTTCTTC. Its protein product is CASSLGAGTSGRGGDNEQFF.